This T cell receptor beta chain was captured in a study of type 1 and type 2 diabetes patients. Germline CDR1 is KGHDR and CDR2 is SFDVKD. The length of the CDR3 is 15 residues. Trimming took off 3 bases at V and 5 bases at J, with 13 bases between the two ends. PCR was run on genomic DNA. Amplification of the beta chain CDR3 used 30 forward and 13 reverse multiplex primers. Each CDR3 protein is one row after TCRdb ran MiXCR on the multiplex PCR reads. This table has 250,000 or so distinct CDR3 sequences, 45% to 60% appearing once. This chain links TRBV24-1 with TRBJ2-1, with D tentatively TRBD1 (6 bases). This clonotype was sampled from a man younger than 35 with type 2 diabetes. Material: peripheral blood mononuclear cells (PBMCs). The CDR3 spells CATSDERQVHNEQFF. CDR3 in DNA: TGTGCCACCAGTGATGAAAGACAGGTACACAATGAGCAGTTCTTC.